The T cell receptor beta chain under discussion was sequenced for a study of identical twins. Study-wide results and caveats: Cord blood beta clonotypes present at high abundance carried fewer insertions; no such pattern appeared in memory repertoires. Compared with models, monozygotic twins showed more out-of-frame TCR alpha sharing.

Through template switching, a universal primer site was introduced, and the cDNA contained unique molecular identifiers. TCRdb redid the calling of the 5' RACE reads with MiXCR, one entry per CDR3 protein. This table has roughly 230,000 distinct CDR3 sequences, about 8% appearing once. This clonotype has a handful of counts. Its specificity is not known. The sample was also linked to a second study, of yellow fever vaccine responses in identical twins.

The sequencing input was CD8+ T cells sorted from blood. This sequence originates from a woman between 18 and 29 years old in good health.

The CDR3 region is CACAGRSYEQYF. The DNA for the CDR3 is TGTGCCTGTGCCGGTCGCTCCTACGAGCAGTACTTC. This chain uses TRBV30 with TRBJ2-7; D remains ambiguous. The CDR3 covers 12 residues. Trimming shortened V by 6 bases and J by 0 bases, and 9 bases separated the two germline ends. Looked up from germline, CDR1 is GTSNPN and CDR2 is SVGIG (reference sequence).